A single sample is the source of the 17 T cell receptor beta chains below, sequenced in a study of T cell clonotyping in hematopoietic cell transplantation. TCRdb's copy holds only in-frame clones and misses some; the assay was immunoSEQ multiplex PCR. The table records around 25,000 clones, 95% of them present only once. The sequenced sample was peripheral blood mononuclear cells. These receptors were taken from a man aged 45 to 65 in good health. Some clones in this sample may be carry-over from other donors' samples.

This chain joins TRBV28 and TRBJ2-7, with D tentatively TRBD2 (5 bases). V was cut by 9 bases and J by 2 bases, with 11 bases left in between. This CDR3 is built from 12 residues. Germline CDR1 is MDHEN and CDR2 is SYDVKM. This CDR3 reads CASSGSPYEQYF. CDR3 coding DNA: TGTGCCAGTTCGGGGTCCCCCTACGAGCAGTACTTC.

The V and J genes are TRBV4-1 and TRBJ2-7; D perhaps matches TRBD1 (5 bases). CDR3 length equals 15 residues. Germline-derived CDR1 and CDR2 are MGHRA and YSYEKL. Between the trimmed V and J ends, which lost 3 bases and 2 bases, there was a span of 14 bases. As DNA, the CDR3 is TGCGCCAGCAGCCAGTTGGAACAGGTGGCCTACGAGCAGTACTTC. Translating gives CASSQLEQVAYEQYF.

The chain joins TRBV28 to TRBJ1-2, with TRBD1 matching 7 bases. The V gene end was trimmed by 4 bases and the J gene end by 5 bases; junction bases not matched to a gene: 7. The CDR3 sequence is 14 residues long. Germline assignment: CDR1 MDHEN and CDR2 SYDVKM. The CDR3 loop reads CASSSGDSLYGYTF. CDR3 in DNA: TGTGCCAGCAGTTCGGGGGACAGCTTATATGGCTACACCTTC.

V usage is TRBV7-2 and J usage is TRBJ1-1; D is perhaps TRBD1 (5 bases). Germline V gene lookup returns CDR1 SGHTA and CDR2 FQGNSA. There are 12 residues in the CDR3. Trimming removed 4 bases at V and 11 bases at J, with 14 bases between. The CDR3 loop reads CASSWMGEGAFF. The CDR3 DNA follows: TGTGCCAGCAGCTGGATGGGGGAGGGGGCTTTCTTT.

The rearrangement links TRBV7-2 to TRBJ2-5; D gene uncertain. CDR1 SGHTA and CDR2 FQGNSA come from the germline V gene. The V gene lost 0 bases and the J gene lost 9 bases, with 17 bases spanning the gap. This CDR3 region has 15 residues. The CDR3 DNA reads TGTGCCAGCAGCTTAGCGCTAGGGCCCTTTGGGTCCCAGTACTTC. This codes for CASSLALGPFGSQYF.

The V and J genes are TRBV27 and TRBJ2-5; D unclear. Trimming took off 7 bases at V and 13 bases at J, with 19 bases between the two ends. This CDR3 contains 12 residues. Germline lookup yields CDR1 MNHEY and CDR2 SMNVEV (reference sequence). This CDR3 is CASTKLGLQWYF. CDR3 DNA: TGTGCCAGCACAAAATTAGGCCTACAGTGGTACTTC.

The rearrangement joins TRBV6-1 to TRBJ2-2; tentative D call: TRBD1 (5 bases). V dropped 5 bases and J dropped 2 bases, with 6 bases sitting between them. The CDR3 length is 13 residues. Germline V gene sequence: CDR1 MNHNS, CDR2 SASEGT. CDR3 nucleotides: TGTGCCAGCAGTCAGGGAAACACCGGGGAGCTGTTTTTT. It is translated as CASSQGNTGELFF.

J is TRBJ1-6 and V is TRBV7-2, with 7 bases fitting TRBD1. The germline V gene has CDR1 SGHTA and CDR2 FQGNSA. The CDR3 sequence is 14 residues long. The J segment lost 6 bases and the V segment lost 5 bases, leaving 4 bases of the junction unmatched. DNA for the CDR3: TGTGCCAGCAGCCCACACAGGGGTAATTCACCCCTCCACTTT. Protein: CASSPHRGNSPLHF.

The chain uses TRBV14 and TRBJ1-4; the match to TRBD1 covers 7 bases. CDR1 and CDR2 from the germline V gene are SGHDN and FVKESK. This CDR3 has 15 residues. After removal of 6 bases from V and 5 bases from J, the junction contained 9 bases not matched to a gene. CDR3 coding DNA: TGTGCCAGCAGATCGAGGGACAGTGGAAATGAAAAACTGTTTTTT. Residues: CASRSRDSGNEKLFF.

The V gene is TRBV7-8, the J gene TRBJ1-1; D is uncertain. This CDR3 has 19 amino acids. The V gene lost 0 bases and the J gene lost 6 bases, with 26 bases spanning the gap. Per the germline V gene, CDR1 is SGHVS and CDR2 is FQNEAQ. This chain's CDR3 is CASSLASYPGPLGSSEAFF. The DNA for the CDR3 is TGTGCCAGCAGCTTAGCGTCGTATCCCGGGCCCCTAGGTTCCTCTGAAGCTTTCTTT.

The chain joins TRBV14 to TRBJ2-7; D unclear. The germline gives CDR1 SGHDN, CDR2 FVKESK. Between the trimmed V and J ends, which lost 2 bases and 0 bases, there was a span of 11 bases. There are 15 residues in the CDR3. The CDR3 loop reads CASSQYEGRSYEQYF. CDR3 in DNA: TGTGCCAGCAGCCAATACGAAGGGCGCTCCTACGAGCAGTACTTC.

In this sample, this clone turned up once. The chain combines TRBV6-5 with TRBJ1-5; 8 bases fit TRBD1. Trimming took 4 bases from V and 6 from J; bases not matched to a gene: 5. This CDR3 spans 14 amino acids. CDR1 and CDR2 from the germline V gene are MNHEY and SVGAGI. CDR3 DNA sequence: TGTGCCAGCAGTTCCACAGGGGGAGGTCAGCCCCAGCATTTT. Protein: CASSSTGGGQPQHF.

The rearrangement joins TRBV7-2 to TRBJ2-6; 7 bases are shared with TRBD1. V lost 5 bases to trimming and J lost 0 bases; unmatched junction nucleotides: 7. The CDR3 is 17 amino acids. Per germline, CDR1 SGHTA and CDR2 FQGNSA. The CDR3 region is CASSIHRGVSGANVLTF. CDR3 nucleotides: TGTGCCAGCAGCATTCACAGGGGAGTCTCTGGGGCCAACGTCCTGACTTTC.

The chain couples TRBV2 to TRBJ1-1; no firm D call. CDR1 is SNHLY and CDR2 is FYNNEI in the germline V gene. CDR3 length equals 13 residues. The V end was cut by 1 base, the J end by 11 bases, with 14 bases between. The CDR3 nucleotides read TGTGCCAGCAGTGAAGGCCAGGCCAACCGCGCTTTCTTT. Translation gives CASSEGQANRAFF.

V usage is TRBV4-3 and J usage is TRBJ2-3; 10 bases map to TRBD2. Germline trimming cut 3 bases from V and 0 bases from J; bases unmatched to any gene: 9. Germline CDR1 LGHNA, CDR2 YSLEER. The CDR3 spans 18 residues. The CDR3 DNA sequence: TGCGCCAGCAGCCAGGTAGCGGGGGGACTTACTAGCACAGATACGCAGTATTTT. Its protein product is CASSQVAGGLTSTDTQYF.

The V gene is TRBV7-2, the J gene TRBJ1-6; no reliable D call. Trimming pared 5 bases from V and 7 bases from J, leaving 21 bases between. The CDR3 totals 17 residues. CDR1 is SGHTA, CDR2 FQGNSA, per germline. The CDR3 sequence: CASSGTLGWAGNSPLHF. In DNA, the CDR3 is TGTGCCAGCAGCGGCACACTGGGTTGGGCTGGAAATTCACCCCTCCACTTT.

The V gene is TRBV4-1, the J gene TRBJ1-2, with D possibly TRBD1 on 5 matching bases. This CDR3 region has 17 residues. Germline CDR1 is MGHRA and CDR2 is YSYEKL. V shed 0 bases and J shed 2 bases, with 16 bases lying between them. CDR3 in DNA: TGCGCCAGCAGCCAAGATGGGAACAGGATCGGGAACTATGGCTACACCTTC. The encoded protein is CASSQDGNRIGNYGYTF.